These 9 T cell receptor beta chains were all obtained from the same sample, sequenced in a study of post-analysis software for immune sequencing data. Prepared TCR beta cDNA libraries contained unique molecular identifiers. TCRdb reprocessed the PCR reads via MiXCR and lists one record per CDR3 protein. The repertoire holds about 820,000 distinct CDR3 sequences, with 53% as singletons. These receptors lack a known antigen. Study results and caveats: TRBV5-6, TRBV5-1 and TRBV20-1 belonged to a set of roughly 5 TRBV segments that were more frequent in patients than controls.

Sequencing was done on a sample of blood. The receptors were gathered from a girl under 18 with multiple sclerosis.

J is TRBJ2-5 and V is TRBV9; D ambiguous. V shed 4 bases and J shed 4 bases, with 14 bases lying between them. CDR3 size: 14 residues. Germline CDR1 reads SGDLS; CDR2 reads YYNGEE. CDR3 bases: TGTGCCAGCAGCTCAGGCCCCGACCCAGAGACCCAGTACTTC. This gives the protein CASSSGPDPETQYF.

The table lists this clonotype with a few counts. This sequence joins TRBV12-3 or TRBV12-4 and TRBJ1-2; 7 positions match TRBD1. The length of the CDR3 is 17 residues. Losses at the gene ends were 5 bases for V and 2 bases for J; bases not matched to a gene: 14. In nucleotides, the CDR3 is TGTGCCAGCAGTGGATGGTCACCGGGACAGACCAACTATGGCTACACCTTC. Translating gives CASSGWSPGQTNYGYTF.

This clonotype came up a few times. The V call is TRBV20-1, the J call TRBJ2-7; no definite D call. With 1 base removed from V and 6 bases from J, the gap between germline ends came to 16 bases. The length of the CDR3 is 14 residues. The V gene's germline CDR1 is DFQATT and CDR2 SNEGSKA (reference sequence). CDR3 coding DNA: TGCAGTGCTAGAGGCCTGCTACAGTCGGTCGAGCAGTACTTC. As protein: CSARGLLQSVEQYF.

This rearrangement joins TRBV7-3 to TRBJ2-5, with TRBD1 as a possible D gene (6 bases). Germline assignment: CDR1 SGHTA and CDR2 FQGTGA. V was clipped by 4 bases and J by 4 bases, with 16 bases between them. The CDR3 consists of 15 residues. Written as DNA, the CDR3 is TGTGCCAGCAGCTCACGGACAGAAGGGAGAGAGACCCAGTACTTC. Protein sequence: CASSSRTEGRETQYF.

The chain employs TRBV7-3 and TRBJ2-2; D unclear. The V gene's germline CDR1 is SGHTA and CDR2 FQGTGA. Trimming took off 2 bases at V and 4 bases at J, with 17 bases between the two ends. This CDR3 comprises 17 residues. The CDR3 sequence: CASSLVAGNGPTGELFF. The DNA for the CDR3 is TGTGCCAGCAGCTTAGTAGCTGGGAATGGACCCACCGGGGAGCTGTTTTTT.

The gene calls are TRBV12-3 or TRBV12-4 and TRBJ2-4, with TRBD1 matching over 9 bases. The end of the DNA aligns better with TRBJ2-7, so the J call may be wrong. This CDR3 is built from 15 residues. The CDR3 nucleotides read TGTGCCAGCAGTTCCAGGGACAGGGCCTGGGACGAGCAGTACTTC. Amino acids: CASSSRDRAWDEQYF.

The table lists this clonotype with a few counts. The gene calls are TRBV14 and TRBJ2-3, with TRBD2 matching 8 bases. The CDR3 length is 16 residues. J was trimmed by 3 bases and V by 0 bases; bases with no gene match: 5. Germline V gene data show CDR1 as SGHDN and CDR2 as FVKESK. The CDR3 reads CASSQDSGLATDTQYF. DNA for the CDR3: TGTGCCAGCAGCCAAGATTCCGGACTAGCAACAGATACGCAGTATTTT.

J is TRBJ2-7 and V is TRBV10-2; TRBD2 might be the D (6 bases). The CDR3 runs 16 residues. The V gene's germline CDR1 is WSHSY and CDR2 SAAADI. Trimming removed 6 bases from V and 4 bases from J, with 22 bases in between. The CDR3 DNA reads as TGCGCCAGCAGGGATCACATGGGACCGCGGGGATACGAGCAGTACTTC. This translates into CASRDHMGPRGYEQYF.

The V call is TRBV3-1, the J call TRBJ1-1; 7 bases are a match to TRBD1. V was clipped by 2 bases and J by 10 bases; unmatched bases: 7. Per the germline V gene, CDR1 is LGHDT and CDR2 is YNNKEL (reference sequence). CDR3 length: 13 amino acids. Here the CDR3 reads CASSQQQGRRAFF. CDR3 nucleotide sequence: TGTGCCAGCAGCCAACAACAGGGGAGGAGAGCTTTCTTT. Supplemented by reference TRBV3-1 and TRBJ1-1, the full variable domain reads DTAVSQTPKYLVTQMGNDKSIKCEQNLGHDTMYWYKQDSKKFLKIMFSYNNKELIINETVPNRFSPKSPDKAHLNLHINSLELGDSAVYFCASSQQQGRRAFFGQGTRLTVV.